This T cell receptor beta chain stems from a study of T cell responses to AZD1222 COVID-19 vaccine (dated by TCRdb to about 2021). Broadly, across the study: TCR sequencing covered 230 or so trial participants: 207 given two doses of AZD1222 and about 26 given two doses of MenACWY control vaccine. Trial participants were enrolled into age subgroups of 18-55, 56-69 and 70-plus years, which contained about 150, 27 and 61 TCR-sequenced participants, respectively.

The CDR3 regions of human TCRbeta chains were analyzed by immunosequencing. As for the authors' bioinformatics: TCRs in the repertoires were compared against a reference library of SARS-CoV-2-specific TCRs that had been generated with the MIRA antigen-specificity platform. Breadth was defined as the fraction of unique TCRs that were SARS-CoV-2-associated, and depth was defined as the fraction of total T cells that were SARS-CoV-2-associated. Using the MIRA data, each spike-specific TCR was mapped to the spike region that the TCR reacts to and placed in a CD4 or CD8 class. Log10-transformed breadth and depth values were compared by one-way ANOVA with Sidak's multiple comparisons tests. TCRdb provides this immuneACCESS table in a form limited to in-frame rearrangements. Some clones are lacking; in checked studies, under half of them reflect an unresolved V gene, and why the rest are absent is not known. The DNA was the basis for D and trimming; V, J and clone size are from that table. For this sample there are about 160,000 clones; around 87% appear just once. About 4.3% of the sample lies in the top ten.

The sample's time point label, in plain terms: about 28 days (+/-7) after the second vaccine dose. Because spike-specific TCR depth and breadth did not differ between the two schedules, AZD1222 recipients who got a second dose at roughly 4 weeks were pooled with those who got a second dose at roughly 12 weeks. The vaccinee samples were drawn from two UK trials, COV001 and COV002, one of which was a single-blind randomized controlled phase 2/3 trial testing AZD1222 (ChAdOx1 nCoV-19) in healthy adults. For TCRbeta chain sequencing, PBMC samples were collected from trial participants at day 0 and at day 28 after the second dose. In the case of this clone: Its antigen is unknown. Qualities for individual bases were not recorded, and no much larger clone is one base off.

What the work shows at the level of the full study, not this receptor alone: Spike-specific TCR breadth and depth rose significantly after two AZD1222 doses compared with day 0 and with MenACWY recipients. Because no day 14 peak-response samples were available, repertoires were characterized only after the peak T cell response. Only six AZD1222 recipients were SARS-CoV-2 seropositive at baseline, limiting conclusions about previously exposed vaccinees. Nearly half of unique spike-specific TCRs reportedly recognized epitopes outside regions mutated in the B.1.351 and B.1.1.7 variants. Participants were mostly white British, with more females than males. The authors suggested clonal diversity may have been underestimated. The 56-69-year group was small, and its depth increase did not reach significance, likely because of low power. The whole spike protein was spanned by vaccine-associated CD4 TCRs, and dominant responses were seen in regions 160-218 and 743-854.

Looking up the germline V gene yields CDR1 SGHRS and CDR2 YFSETQ. The junction shows trimming of 0 bases on V and 2 bases on J, plus 8 bases between the germline ends. From cysteine to phenylalanine, the CDR3 is 14 amino acids long. Only the CDR3 portion is preserved as DNA: 42 bases, with reading frame beginning at the first base. Material: peripheral blood, obtained 28 days after the second AZD1222 dose. The sequence came from an adult who received the AZD1222 COVID-19 vaccine. The sequence joins TRBV5-1 to TRBJ1-1; a confident D gene designation cannot be given. For the CDR3, the sequence is CASSLDSGNTEAFF. The sequenced DNA is TGCGCCAGCAGCTTGGACTCAGGCAACACTGAAGCTTTCTTT.